Presented here are 15 T cell receptor beta chains from one specimen sequenced in a study of blood T cell repertoires in COVID-19. Sequencing was performed with immunoSEQ multiplex PCR; in TCRdb, only in-frame clones are kept and a portion is missing. There are about 100,000 clones in the sample; more than 70% occur only once, and about 20% lies in the top ten. The sequenced material came from peripheral blood. These receptors all come from a human donor in a cohort sampled during active COVID-19.

The V and J genes are TRBV5-1 and TRBJ1-2; 7 bases map to TRBD1. This CDR3 has 13 amino acids. V shed 4 bases and J 3 bases; nucleotides not matched to a gene: 3. Germline lookup yields CDR1 SGHRS and CDR2 YFSETQ. In DNA form, the CDR3 reads TGCGCCAGCAGCCTAACAGGGGACTATGGCTACACCTTC. Encoded protein: CASSLTGDYGYTF.

The V and J genes are TRBV5-6 and TRBJ1-2, with D perhaps matching TRBD1 (6 bases). V shed 1 base and J shed 2 bases, with 15 bases lying between them. This CDR3 has 16 residues. Germline assignment: CDR1 SGHDT and CDR2 YYEEEE. This chain's CDR3 is CASSLKATGTNYGYTF. CDR3 nucleotide sequence: TGTGCCAGCAGCTTGAAGGCCACAGGGACCAACTATGGCTACACCTTC.

This chain links TRBV19 with TRBJ2-5; 9 positions agree with TRBD2. There are 15 residues in the CDR3. The ends lost 4 bases at V and 5 bases at J; junction bases unmatched: 8. Germline assignment: CDR1 LNHDA and CDR2 SQIVND (reference sequence). This CDR3 is CASSSYSGSGETQYF. As DNA, the CDR3 is TGTGCCAGTAGTAGCTATAGCGGGAGTGGGGAGACCCAGTACTTC. The full variable domain, rest sourced from reference TRBV19 and TRBJ2-5, is DGGITQSPKYLFRKEGQNVTLSCEQNLNHDAMYWYRQDPGQGLRLIYYSQIVNDFQKGDIAEGYSVSREKKESFPLTVTSAQKNPTAFYLCASSSYSGSGETQYFGPGTRLLVL.

This rearrangement joins TRBV4-1 to TRBJ2-7, with a tentative D call TRBD2 (5 bases). The CDR3 sequence is 15 residues long. V shed 3 bases and J shed 0 bases, with 12 bases lying between them. Germline V gene sequence: CDR1 MGHRA, CDR2 YSYEKL. The CDR3: CASSHEPGVSYEQYF. The CDR3 DNA reads TGCGCCAGCAGCCACGAACCCGGGGTCTCCTACGAGCAGTACTTC.

The chain is built from TRBV3-1 (or the pseudogene TRBV3-2) and TRBJ1-2; a possible D gene is TRBD1 (6 bases). Germline V gives CDR1 LGHDT, CDR2 YNNKEL (reference sequence). The CDR3 spans 13 residues. The V end lost 4 bases, the J end lost 2 bases, and 8 bases lay between the germline ends. Here the CDR3 reads CASSPDSNYGYTF. CDR3 DNA sequence: TGTGCCAGCAGCCCGGACAGCAACTATGGCTACACCTTC.

This clone was observed a single time. The chain combines TRBV5-1 with TRBJ2-4; a weak D match, TRBD1 (6 bases). The length of the CDR3 is 20 residues. CDR1 and CDR2 (germline): SGHRS, YFSETQ. Between the trimmed V and J ends, which lost 1 base and 1 base, there was a span of 24 bases. The CDR3: CASSLIGQGSDKVAKNIQYF. In DNA form, the CDR3 reads TGCGCCAGCAGCTTGATAGGGCAGGGGTCAGATAAGGTTGCCAAAAACATTCAGTACTTC.

The rearrangement joins TRBV5-1 to TRBJ2-1; the match to TRBD2 covers 13 bases. The ends lost 5 bases at V and 4 bases at J; junction bases unmatched: 3. The V gene's germline CDR1 is SGHRS and CDR2 YFSETQ. The CDR3 sequence is 15 residues long. This CDR3 reads CASRMGLAGYNEQFF. Here the CDR3 DNA reads TGCGCCAGCAGAATGGGACTAGCGGGGTACAATGAGCAGTTCTTC. The full variable domain, its missing parts supplied by reference TRBV5-1 and TRBJ2-1, is KAGVTQTPRYLIKTRGQQVTLSCSPISGHRSVSWYQQTPGQGLQFLFEYFSETQRNKGNFPGRFSGRQFSNSRSEMNVSTLELGDSALYLCASRMGLAGYNEQFFGPGTRLTVL.

This rearrangement joins TRBV18 to TRBJ2-3, with D uncertain. Germline-derived CDR1 and CDR2 are KGHSH and LQKENI. Trimming took off 4 bases at V and 4 bases at J, with 21 bases between the two ends. CDR3 length: 17 amino acids. CDR3 loop: CASSQSGRPEVADTQYF. The CDR3 nucleotides are TGTGCCAGCTCACAGTCTGGAAGACCCGAGGTAGCAGATACGCAGTATTTT. Full variable domain (missing parts from reference TRBV18 and TRBJ2-3): NAGVMQNPRHLVRRRGQEARLRCSPMKGHSHVYWYRQLPEEGLKFMVYLQKENIIDESGMPKERFSAEFPKEGPSILRIQQVVRGDSAAYFCASSQSGRPEVADTQYFGPGTRLTVL.

This clone turned up a few times. The chain joins TRBV7-3 to TRBJ2-7; 8 nucleotides line up with TRBD1. This CDR3 spans 13 amino acids. CDR1 and CDR2 (germline): SGHTA, FQGTGA. J was trimmed by 6 bases and V by 5 bases; bases with no gene match: 6. DNA for the CDR3: TGTGCCAGCAGCCCCAGACAGGGGCGCGAGCAGTACTTC. Amino acids: CASSPRQGREQYF. Full variable domain (outside the CDR3, taken from reference TRBV7-3 and TRBJ2-7): GAGVSQTPSNKVTEKGKYVELRCDPISGHTALYWYRQSLGQGPEFLIYFQGTGAADDSGLPNDRFFAVRPEGSVSTLKIQRTERGDSAVYLCASSPRQGREQYFGPGTRLTVT.

This chain uses TRBV7-2 with TRBJ2-7, with D perhaps TRBD2 (6 bases). Germline-derived CDR1 and CDR2 are SGHTA and FQGNSA. The CDR3 loop spans 13 amino acids. Deletions cut 5 bases from V and 1 base from J, with 9 bases between. For the CDR3, the DNA is TGTGCCAGCAGCAATAGCGGTTCCTACGAGCAGTACTTC. The encoded protein is CASSNSGSYEQYF.

The rearrangement links TRBV6-6 to TRBJ1-2, with D unresolved. The germline V gene encodes CDR1 MNHNY and CDR2 SVGAGI (reference sequence). The CDR3 is 11 amino acids. Trimming shortened V by 7 bases and J by 2 bases, and 5 bases separated the two germline ends. CDR3 sequence reads: CASNSNYGYTF. The CDR3 nucleotides read TGTGCCAGCAATTCGAACTATGGCTACACCTTC.

The rearrangement joins TRBV6-5 to TRBJ2-2; tentatively, D is TRBD1 (6 bases). Germline V CDR1 and CDR2: MNHEY, SVGAGI. Trimming removed 8 bases from V and 2 bases from J, with 12 bases in between. This CDR3 spans 14 amino acids. The CDR3 is CASQGGVNTGELFF. CDR3 in DNA: TGTGCCAGCCAAGGGGGAGTCAACACCGGGGAGCTGTTTTTT.

The chain employs TRBV6-6 and TRBJ2-7; D is possibly TRBD2 (6 bases). The CDR3 length is 12 residues. V was cut by 2 bases and J by 7 bases, with 9 bases left in between. Germline V CDR1 and CDR2: MNHNY, SVGAGI (reference sequence). The CDR3 DNA follows: TGTGCCAGCAGTTACGCGGGGTGGGAGCAGTACTTC. Its translation: CASSYAGWEQYF.

The chain is built from TRBV11-2 and TRBJ2-6; a weak D match, TRBD1 (5 bases). This CDR3 has 14 residues. The germline V and J ends were trimmed by 8 bases and 5 bases, with 13 bases remaining between them. The germline CDR1 and CDR2 sequences are SGHAT and FQNNGV. DNA for the CDR3: TGTGCCAGCCGCCGACAGTTCCGGGCCAACGTCCTGACTTTC. This sequence encodes CASRRQFRANVLTF.

The V gene is TRBV6-6, the J gene TRBJ1-2, with 8 bases identical to TRBD1. The CDR3 is made up of 14 amino acids. V shed 6 bases and J 8 bases; nucleotides not matched to a gene: 11. CDR1 and CDR2 (germline): MNHNY, SVGAGI (reference sequence). In DNA form, the CDR3 reads TGTGCCAGCAGCACGTTGACAGGGGATGGGGGCTACACCTTC. Its protein product is CASSTLTGDGGYTF.